The clone carrying this T cell receptor (beta chain) was seen once. The method was immunoSEQ multiplex PCR; TCRdb's version includes in-frame clones alone and lacks a portion of them. The sample lists about 380,000 clones; 85% to 95% were seen once. Germline CDR1 SGHVS, CDR2 FQNEAQ. The V and J ends lost 4 bases and 2 bases, in that order; junction bases with no gene match: 22. The CDR3 has 20 amino acids. The entry originates in a study of shared T cell receptors in the human thymus. The rearrangement links TRBV7-8 to TRBJ2-7, with 8 bases identical to TRBD2. The specimen was thymocytes. This receptor was taken from a human donor. The CDR3, as DNA: TGTGCCAGCAGCTCCAGGTTGCGGGAGGCCCGACCTTTGGGCGCCTACGAGCAGTACTTC. Translated, it gives CASSSRLREARPLGAYEQYF.